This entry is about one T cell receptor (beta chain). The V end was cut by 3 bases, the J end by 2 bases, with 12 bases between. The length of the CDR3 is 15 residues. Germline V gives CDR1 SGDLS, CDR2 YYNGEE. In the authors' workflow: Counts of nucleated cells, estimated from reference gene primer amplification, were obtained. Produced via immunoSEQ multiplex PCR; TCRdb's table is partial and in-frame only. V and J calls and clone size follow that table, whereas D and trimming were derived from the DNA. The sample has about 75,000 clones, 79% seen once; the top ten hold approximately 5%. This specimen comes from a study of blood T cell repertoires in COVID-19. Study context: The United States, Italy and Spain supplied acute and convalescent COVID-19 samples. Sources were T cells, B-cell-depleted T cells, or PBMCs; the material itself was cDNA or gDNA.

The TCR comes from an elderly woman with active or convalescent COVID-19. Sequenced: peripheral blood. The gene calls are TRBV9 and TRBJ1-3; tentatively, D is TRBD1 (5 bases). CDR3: CASSEGIHAGNTIYF. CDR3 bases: TGTGCCAGCAGCGAGGGGATCCATGCTGGAAACACCATATATTTT.